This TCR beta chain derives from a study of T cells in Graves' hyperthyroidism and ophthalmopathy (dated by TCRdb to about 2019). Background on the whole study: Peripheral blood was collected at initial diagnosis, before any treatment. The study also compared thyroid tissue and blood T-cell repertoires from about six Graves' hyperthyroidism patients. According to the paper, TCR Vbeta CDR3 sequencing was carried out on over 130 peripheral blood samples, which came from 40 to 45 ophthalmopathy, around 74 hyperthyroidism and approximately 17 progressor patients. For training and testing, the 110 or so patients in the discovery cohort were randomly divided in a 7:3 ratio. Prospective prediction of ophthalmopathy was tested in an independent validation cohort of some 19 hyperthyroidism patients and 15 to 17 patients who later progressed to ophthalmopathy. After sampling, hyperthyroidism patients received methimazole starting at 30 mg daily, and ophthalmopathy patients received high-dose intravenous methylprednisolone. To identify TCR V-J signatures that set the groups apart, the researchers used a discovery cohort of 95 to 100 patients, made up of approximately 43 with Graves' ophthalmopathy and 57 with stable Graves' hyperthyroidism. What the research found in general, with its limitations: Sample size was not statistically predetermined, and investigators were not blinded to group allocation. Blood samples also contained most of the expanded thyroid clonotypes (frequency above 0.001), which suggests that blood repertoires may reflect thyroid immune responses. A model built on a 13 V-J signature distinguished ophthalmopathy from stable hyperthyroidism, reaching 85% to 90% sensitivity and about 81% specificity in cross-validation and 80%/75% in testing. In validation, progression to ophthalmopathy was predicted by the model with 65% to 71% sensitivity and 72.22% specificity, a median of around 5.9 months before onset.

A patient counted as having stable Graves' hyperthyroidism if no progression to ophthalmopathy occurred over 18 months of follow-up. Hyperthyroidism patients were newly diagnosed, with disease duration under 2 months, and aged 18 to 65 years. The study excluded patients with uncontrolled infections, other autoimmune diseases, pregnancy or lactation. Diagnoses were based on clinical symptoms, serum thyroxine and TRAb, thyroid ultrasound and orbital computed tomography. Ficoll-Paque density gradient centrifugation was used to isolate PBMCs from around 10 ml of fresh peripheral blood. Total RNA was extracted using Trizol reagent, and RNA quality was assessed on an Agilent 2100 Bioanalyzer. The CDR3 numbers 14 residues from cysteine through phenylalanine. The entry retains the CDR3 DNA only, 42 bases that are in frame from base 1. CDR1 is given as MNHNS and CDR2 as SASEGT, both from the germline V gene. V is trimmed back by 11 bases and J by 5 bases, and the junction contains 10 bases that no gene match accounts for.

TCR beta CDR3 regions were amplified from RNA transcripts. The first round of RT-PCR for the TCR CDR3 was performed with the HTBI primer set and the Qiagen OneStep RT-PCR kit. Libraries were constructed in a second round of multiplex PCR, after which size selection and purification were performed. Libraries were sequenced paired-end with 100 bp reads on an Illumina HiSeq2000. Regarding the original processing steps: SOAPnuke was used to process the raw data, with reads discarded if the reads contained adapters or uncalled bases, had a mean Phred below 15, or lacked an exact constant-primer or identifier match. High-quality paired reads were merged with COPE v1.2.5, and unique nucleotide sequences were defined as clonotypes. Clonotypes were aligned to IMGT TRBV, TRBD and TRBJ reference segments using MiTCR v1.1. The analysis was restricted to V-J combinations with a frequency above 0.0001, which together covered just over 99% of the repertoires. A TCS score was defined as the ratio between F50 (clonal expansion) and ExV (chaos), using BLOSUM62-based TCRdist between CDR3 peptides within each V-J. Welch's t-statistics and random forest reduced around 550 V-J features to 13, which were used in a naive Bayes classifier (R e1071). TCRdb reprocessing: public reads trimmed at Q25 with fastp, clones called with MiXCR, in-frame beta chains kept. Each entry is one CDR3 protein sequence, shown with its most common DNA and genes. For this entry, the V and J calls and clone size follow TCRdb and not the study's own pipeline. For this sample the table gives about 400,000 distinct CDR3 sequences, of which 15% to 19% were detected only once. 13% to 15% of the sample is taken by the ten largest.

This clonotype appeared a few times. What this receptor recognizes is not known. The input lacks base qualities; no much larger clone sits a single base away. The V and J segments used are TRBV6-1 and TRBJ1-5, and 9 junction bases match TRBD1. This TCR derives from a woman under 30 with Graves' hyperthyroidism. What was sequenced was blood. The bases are TGTGCCGGCGGACTACGACAGGGGGATCAGCCCCAGCATTTT. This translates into CAGGLRQGDQPQHF.